These T cell receptor beta chains were read from a single sample in a study of Graves' ophthalmopathy and Graves' hyperthyroidism. TCRdb passed the multiplex PCR reads through MiXCR, listing each CDR3 protein once. The profile shows about 1.2 million distinct CDR3 sequences, about 35% of them singletons. The material sequenced was peripheral blood or thyroid tissue (not recorded which). Every receptor here comes from an adult man with Graves' hyperthyroidism. Both conserved end residues are part of each CDR3. D genes are given only for firm matches. Expanded clones get a size class; other rows say once, few or many, or leave the size out.

many	TRBV10-1	NA	TRBJ2-2	CASSAGTRTQNTGELFF	TGCGCCAGCAGTGCCGGGACACGTACACAGAACACCGGGGAGCTGTTTTTT
NA	TRBV7-2	NA	TRBJ1-3	CASSQLATGETIYF	TGTGCCAGCAGCCAACTCGCTACTGGGGAGACCATATATTTT
NA	TRBV12-5	NA	TRBJ1-6	CASGLPPTTGSSSPLHF	TGTGCTAGTGGTTTGCCTCCAACGACGGGTTCGTCTTCACCCCTCCACTTT
many	TRBV29-1	NA	TRBJ1-2	CSVTQGLDGYTF	TGCAGCGTTACACAGGGTCTGGACGGCTACACCTTC
few	TRBV4-2	TRBD1	TRBJ2-7	CASSVSGTGLNEQYF	TGTGCCAGCAGCGTTTCCGGGACAGGGCTCAACGAGCAGTACTTC
NA	TRBV7-3	TRBD1	TRBJ1-6	CASSFLDRGPNSPLHF	TGTGCCAGCAGCTTTCTGGACAGGGGACCTAATTCACCCCTCCACTTT
NA	TRBV6-5	NA	TRBJ1-2	CASSYRTGGGSYGYTF	TGTGCCAGCAGTTACCGCACCGGCGGGGGCAGCTATGGCTACACCTTC
few	TRBV5-8	NA	TRBJ1-1	CASSLGEGFTEAFF	TGTGCCAGCAGCTTGGGTGAGGGCTTTACTGAAGCTTTCTTT
few	TRBV19	NA	TRBJ2-2	CASRGWDPNTGELFF	TGTGCCAGTAGGGGATGGGACCCGAACACCGGGGAGCTGTTTTTT
few	TRBV7-2	NA	TRBJ1-1	CASSLDREPNTEAFF	TGTGCCAGCAGCTTAGATAGGGAACCGAACACTGAAGCTTTCTTT
NA	TRBV7-2	TRBD1	TRBJ2-7	CASSLLQGDRLSRGPYEQYF	TGTGCCAGCAGCTTATTACAGGGGGACAGGCTAAGCCGAGGGCCCTACGAGCAGTACTTC
NA	TRBV7-9	TRBD2	TRBJ2-7	CASSTGTSGRHYEQYF	TGTGCCAGCAGCACCGGGACTAGCGGGAGACACTACGAGCAGTACTTC
many	TRBV20-1	NA	TRBJ2-5	CSARGGSGELETQYF	TGCAGTGCTAGAGGAGGGAGTGGTGAATTAGAGACCCAGTACTTC
many	TRBV5-1	TRBD1	TRBJ2-5	CASSGTGMETQYF	TGCGCCAGCAGCGGGACAGGGATGGAGACCCAGTACTTC
NA	TRBV5-1	NA	TRBJ2-7	CASSLSPETYERYF	TGCGCCAGCAGCTTATCCCCCGAAACCTACGAGCGGTACTTC
many	TRBV2	NA	TRBJ1-3	CASSVGVGQGNTIYF	TGTGCCAGCAGTGTTGGTGTCGGGCAAGGAAACACCATATATTTT
NA	TRBV25-1	NA	TRBJ1-6	CASTTRGFDSPLHF	TGTGCCAGCACGACCAGGGGTTTTGATTCACCCCTCCACTTT
NA	TRBV20-1	TRBD2	TRBJ2-5	CSAAKLAGETQYF	TGCAGTGCTGCAAAACTAGCGGGGGAGACCCAGTACTTC